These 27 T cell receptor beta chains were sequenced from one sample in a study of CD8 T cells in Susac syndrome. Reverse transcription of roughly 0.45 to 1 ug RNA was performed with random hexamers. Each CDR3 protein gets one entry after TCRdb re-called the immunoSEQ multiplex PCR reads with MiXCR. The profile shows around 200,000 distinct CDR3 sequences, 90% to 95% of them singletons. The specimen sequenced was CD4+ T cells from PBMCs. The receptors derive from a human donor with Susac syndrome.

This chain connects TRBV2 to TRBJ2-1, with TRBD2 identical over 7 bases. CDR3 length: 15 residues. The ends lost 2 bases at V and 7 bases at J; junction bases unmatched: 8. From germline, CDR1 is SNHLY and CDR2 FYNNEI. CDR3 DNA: TGTGCCAGCAGTGAAATGGGGAGGGCTGATAATGAGCAGTTCTTC. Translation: CASSEMGRADNEQFF.

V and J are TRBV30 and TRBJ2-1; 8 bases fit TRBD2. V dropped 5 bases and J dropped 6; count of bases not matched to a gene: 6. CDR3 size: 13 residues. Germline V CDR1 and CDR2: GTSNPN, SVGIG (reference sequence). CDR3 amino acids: CAWGGLVGNEQFF. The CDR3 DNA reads TGTGCCTGGGGGGGACTAGTCGGCAATGAGCAGTTCTTC.

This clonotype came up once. The CDR3 here is CASSLAPLPPDTQYF. DNA for the CDR3: TGTGCCAGCAGCTTGGCCCCCTTGCCTCCGGATACGCAGTATTTT. The chain combines TRBV5-4 with TRBJ2-3; D gene ambiguous. The CDR3 extends over 15 amino acids. The germline CDR1 and CDR2 sequences are SGHNT and YYREEE (reference sequence). V dropped 0 bases and J dropped 6 bases, with 14 bases sitting between them.

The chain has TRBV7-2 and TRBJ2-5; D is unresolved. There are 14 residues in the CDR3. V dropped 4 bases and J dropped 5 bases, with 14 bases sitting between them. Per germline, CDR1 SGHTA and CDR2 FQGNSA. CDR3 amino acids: CASSSDSTVETQYF. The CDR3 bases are TGTGCCAGCAGCTCCGATAGTACTGTGGAGACCCAGTACTTC.

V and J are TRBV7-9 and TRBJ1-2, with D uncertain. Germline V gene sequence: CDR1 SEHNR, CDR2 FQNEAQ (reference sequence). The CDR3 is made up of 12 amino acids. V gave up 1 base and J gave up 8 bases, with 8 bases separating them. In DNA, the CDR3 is TGTGCCAGCAGCTTAGATATTAAAGGCTACACCTTC. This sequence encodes CASSLDIKGYTF.

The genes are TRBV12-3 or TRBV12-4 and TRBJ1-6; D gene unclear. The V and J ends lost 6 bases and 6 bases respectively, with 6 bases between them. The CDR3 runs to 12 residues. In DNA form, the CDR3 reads TGTGCCAGCAGCCGGTCTAATTCACCCCTCCACTTT. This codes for CASSRSNSPLHF.

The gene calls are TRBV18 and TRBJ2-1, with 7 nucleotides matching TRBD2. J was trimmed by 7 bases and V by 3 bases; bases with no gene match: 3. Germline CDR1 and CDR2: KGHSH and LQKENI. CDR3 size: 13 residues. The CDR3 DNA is TGTGCCAGCTCACCCCAAGCGGGGAATGAGCAGTTCTTC. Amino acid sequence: CASSPQAGNEQFF.

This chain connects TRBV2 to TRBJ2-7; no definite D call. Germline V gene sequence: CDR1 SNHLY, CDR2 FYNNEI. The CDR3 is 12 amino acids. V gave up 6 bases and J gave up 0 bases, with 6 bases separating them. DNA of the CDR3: TGTGCCAGCAGACAGTTCTCCTACGAGCAGTACTTC. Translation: CASRQFSYEQYF.

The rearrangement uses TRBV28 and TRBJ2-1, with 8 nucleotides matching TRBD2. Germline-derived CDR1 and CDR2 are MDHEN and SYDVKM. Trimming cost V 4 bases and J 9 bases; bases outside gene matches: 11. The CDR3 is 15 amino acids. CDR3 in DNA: TGTGCCAGCAGTTCACCCGGGACTAGTTTGGCTGAGCAGTTCTTC. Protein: CASSSPGTSLAEQFF.

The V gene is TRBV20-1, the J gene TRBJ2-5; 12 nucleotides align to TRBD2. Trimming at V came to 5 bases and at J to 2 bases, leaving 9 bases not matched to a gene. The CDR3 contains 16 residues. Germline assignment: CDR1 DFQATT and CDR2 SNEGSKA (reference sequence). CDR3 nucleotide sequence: TGCAGTGCTCTCTGGACTAGCGGGGAAATGCAAGAGACCCAGTACTTC. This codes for CSALWTSGEMQETQYF.

The CDR3 protein is CSARAGGSQPQHF. CDR3 bases: TGCAGTGCTAGGGCAGGGGGTTCCCAGCCCCAGCATTTT. This sequence joins TRBV20-1 and TRBJ1-5, with 7 bases aligning to TRBD1. CDR3 size: 13 residues. Germline assignment: CDR1 DFQATT and CDR2 SNEGSKA (reference sequence). V gave up 3 bases and J gave up 7 bases; unmatched junction bases: 6.

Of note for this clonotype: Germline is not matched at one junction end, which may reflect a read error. CDR3 bases: TGCAGCGTTCGACAGGGAGGCACACATAACACAGATTTT. It codes for CSVRQGGTHNTDF. This chain connects TRBV29-1 to TRBJ2-3; the D gene is possibly TRBD1 (7 bases). The CDR3 is 13 amino acids. Germline values: CDR1 SQVTM, CDR2 ANQGSEA.

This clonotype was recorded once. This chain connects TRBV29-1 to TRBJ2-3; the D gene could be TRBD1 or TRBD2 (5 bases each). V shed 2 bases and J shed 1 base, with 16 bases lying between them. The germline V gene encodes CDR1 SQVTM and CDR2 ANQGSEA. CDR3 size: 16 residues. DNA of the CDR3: TGCAGCGTTGAACTCACCCCCGGGGACGGCACAGATACGCAGTATTTT. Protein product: CSVELTPGDGTDTQYF.

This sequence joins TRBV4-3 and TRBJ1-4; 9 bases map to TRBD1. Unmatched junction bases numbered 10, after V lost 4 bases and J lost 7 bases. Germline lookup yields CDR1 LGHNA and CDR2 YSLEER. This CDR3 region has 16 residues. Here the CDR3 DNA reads TGCGCCAGCAGCCGACGCGGAAAGGACAGGGGTGAAAAACTGTTTTTT. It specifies CASSRRGKDRGEKLFF.

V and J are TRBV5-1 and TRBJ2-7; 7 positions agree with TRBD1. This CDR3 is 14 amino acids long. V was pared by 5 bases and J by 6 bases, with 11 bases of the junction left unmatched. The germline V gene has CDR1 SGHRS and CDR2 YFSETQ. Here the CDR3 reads CASSNHRQGLEQYF. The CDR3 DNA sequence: TGCGCCAGCAGTAACCACCGACAGGGCCTCGAGCAGTACTTC.

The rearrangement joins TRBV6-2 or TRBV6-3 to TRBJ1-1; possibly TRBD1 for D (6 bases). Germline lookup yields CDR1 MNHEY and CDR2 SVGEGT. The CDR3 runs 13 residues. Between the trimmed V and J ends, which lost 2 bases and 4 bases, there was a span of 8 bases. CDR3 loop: CASSYPRGTEAFF. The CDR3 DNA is TGTGCCAGCAGTTACCCCAGGGGCACTGAAGCTTTCTTT.

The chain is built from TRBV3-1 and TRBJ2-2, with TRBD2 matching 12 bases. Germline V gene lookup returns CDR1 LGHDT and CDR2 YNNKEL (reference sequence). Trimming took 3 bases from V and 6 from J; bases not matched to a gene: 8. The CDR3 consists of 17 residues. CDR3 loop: CASSHATSGGLAGELFF. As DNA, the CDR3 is TGTGCCAGCAGCCACGCGACTAGCGGGGGTCTTGCCGGGGAGCTGTTTTTT.

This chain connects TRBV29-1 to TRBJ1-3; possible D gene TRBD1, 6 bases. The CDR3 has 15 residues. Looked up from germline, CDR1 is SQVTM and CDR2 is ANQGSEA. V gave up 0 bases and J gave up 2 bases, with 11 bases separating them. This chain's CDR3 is CSVEDPRGPGNTIYF. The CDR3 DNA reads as TGCAGCGTTGAAGATCCCAGGGGCCCTGGAAACACCATATATTTT.

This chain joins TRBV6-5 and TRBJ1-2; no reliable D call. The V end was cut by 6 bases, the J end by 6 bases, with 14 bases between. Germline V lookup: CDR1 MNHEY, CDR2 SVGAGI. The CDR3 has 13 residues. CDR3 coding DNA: TGTGCCAGCAGATCCCCCCCCGAGCATGGCTACACCTTC. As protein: CASRSPPEHGYTF.

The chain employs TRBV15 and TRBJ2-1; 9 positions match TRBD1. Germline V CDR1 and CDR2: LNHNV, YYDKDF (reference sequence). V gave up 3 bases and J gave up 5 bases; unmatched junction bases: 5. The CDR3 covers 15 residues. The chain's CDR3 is CATSSRQGVNNEQFF. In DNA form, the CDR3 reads TGTGCCACCAGCAGTCGACAGGGGGTTAACAATGAGCAGTTCTTC.

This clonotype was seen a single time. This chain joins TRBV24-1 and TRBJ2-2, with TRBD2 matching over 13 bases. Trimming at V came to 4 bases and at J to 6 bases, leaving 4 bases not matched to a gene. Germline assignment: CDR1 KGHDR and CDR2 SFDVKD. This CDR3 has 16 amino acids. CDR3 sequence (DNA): TGTGCCACCAGTGACCGGACTAGCGGGAGAGCCGGGGAGCTGTTTTTT. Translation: CATSDRTSGRAGELFF.

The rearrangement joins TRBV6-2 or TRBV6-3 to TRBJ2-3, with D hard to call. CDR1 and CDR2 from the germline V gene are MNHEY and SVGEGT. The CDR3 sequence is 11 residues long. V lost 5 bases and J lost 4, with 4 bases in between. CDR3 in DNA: TGTGCCAGCAGTCAGGCAGATACGCAGTATTTT. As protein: CASSQADTQYF.

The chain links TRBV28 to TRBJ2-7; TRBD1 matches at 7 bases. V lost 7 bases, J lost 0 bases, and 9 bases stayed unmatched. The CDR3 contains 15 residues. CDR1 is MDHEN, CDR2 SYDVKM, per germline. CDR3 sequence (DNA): TGTGCCAGCACGCCCCCCGGGACAGTCTCCTACGAGCAGTACTTC. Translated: CASTPPGTVSYEQYF. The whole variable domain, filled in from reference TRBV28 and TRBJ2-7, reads DVKVTQSSRYLVKRTGEKVFLECVQDMDHENMFWYRQDPGLGLRLIYFSYDVKMKEKGDIPEGYSVSREKKERFSLILESASTNQTSMYLCASTPPGTVSYEQYFGPGTRLTVT.

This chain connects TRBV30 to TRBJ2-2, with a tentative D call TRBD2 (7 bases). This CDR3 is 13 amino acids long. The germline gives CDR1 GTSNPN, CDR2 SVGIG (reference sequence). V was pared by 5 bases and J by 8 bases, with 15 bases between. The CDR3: CAWARGANGELFF. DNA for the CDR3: TGTGCCTGGGCACGGGGGGCGAATGGGGAGCTGTTTTTT. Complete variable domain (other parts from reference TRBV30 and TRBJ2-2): SQTIHQWPATLVQPVGSPLSLECTVEGTSNPNLYWYRQAAGRGLQLLFYSVGIGQISSEVPQNLSASRPQDRQFILSSKKLLLSDSGFYLCAWARGANGELFFGEGSRLTVL.

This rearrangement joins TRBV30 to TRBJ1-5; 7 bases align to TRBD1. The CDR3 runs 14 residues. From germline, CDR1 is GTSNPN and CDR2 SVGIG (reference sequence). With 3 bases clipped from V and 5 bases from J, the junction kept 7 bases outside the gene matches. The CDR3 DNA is TGTGCCTGGAGAGCAGGGGGTCTAGATCAGCCCCAGCATTTT. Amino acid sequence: CAWRAGGLDQPQHF.

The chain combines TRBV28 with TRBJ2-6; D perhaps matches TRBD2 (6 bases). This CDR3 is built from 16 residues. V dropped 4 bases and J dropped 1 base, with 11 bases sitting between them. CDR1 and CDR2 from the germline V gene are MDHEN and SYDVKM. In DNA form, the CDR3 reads TGTGCCAGCAGTTCCCCCCGGGGGTCTGGGGCCAACGTCCTGACTTTC. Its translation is CASSSPRGSGANVLTF.

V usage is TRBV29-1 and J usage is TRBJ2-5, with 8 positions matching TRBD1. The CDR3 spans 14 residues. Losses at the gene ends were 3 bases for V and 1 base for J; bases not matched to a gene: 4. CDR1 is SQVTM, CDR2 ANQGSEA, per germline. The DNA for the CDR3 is TGCAGCGTTGACTACGACAGGGGCCAAGAGACCCAGTACTTC. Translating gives CSVDYDRGQETQYF.